This TCR beta chain was identified in a study of technical replicates of blood from several donors. The data were produced by immunoSEQ multiplex PCR, yet TCRdb's version contains in-frame clones alone and is incomplete. The sample has 70,000 to 90,000 clones, more than 90% seen once. CDR3 size: 14 residues. Germline loops: CDR1 SNHLY, CDR2 FYNNEI. V lost 8 bases to trimming and J lost 7 bases; unmatched junction nucleotides: 5. The chain recombines TRBV2 with TRBJ2-1, with 13 bases lining up with TRBD2. Sample: T cells isolated from PBMCs. The TCR comes from a human donor in good health. CDR3 DNA sequence: TGTGCCAGCCTCGGACTAGCGGGGGTTAATGAGCAGTTCTTC. This sequence encodes CASLGLAGVNEQFF.